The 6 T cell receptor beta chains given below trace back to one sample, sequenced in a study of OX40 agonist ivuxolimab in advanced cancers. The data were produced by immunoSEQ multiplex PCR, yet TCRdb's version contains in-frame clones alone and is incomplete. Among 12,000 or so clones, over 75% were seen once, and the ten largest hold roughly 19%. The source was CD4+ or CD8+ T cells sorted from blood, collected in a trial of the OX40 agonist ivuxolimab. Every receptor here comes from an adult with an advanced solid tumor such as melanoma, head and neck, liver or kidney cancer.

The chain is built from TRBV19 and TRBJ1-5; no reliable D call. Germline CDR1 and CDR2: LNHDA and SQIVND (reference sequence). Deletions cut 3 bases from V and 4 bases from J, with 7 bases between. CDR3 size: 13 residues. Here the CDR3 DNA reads TGTGCCAGTAGTATGGTCGATAATCAGCCCCAGCATTTT. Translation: CASSMVDNQPQHF.

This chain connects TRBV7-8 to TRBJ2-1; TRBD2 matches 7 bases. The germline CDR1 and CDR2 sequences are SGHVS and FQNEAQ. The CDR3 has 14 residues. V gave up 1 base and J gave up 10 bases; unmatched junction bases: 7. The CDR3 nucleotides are TGTGCCAGCAGCTTAGGGACTAGGACGGGGGAGCAGTTCTTC. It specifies CASSLGTRTGEQFF.

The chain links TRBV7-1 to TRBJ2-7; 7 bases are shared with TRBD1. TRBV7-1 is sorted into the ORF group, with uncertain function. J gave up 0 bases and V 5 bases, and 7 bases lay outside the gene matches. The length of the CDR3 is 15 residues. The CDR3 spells CASSVRQGDSYEQYF. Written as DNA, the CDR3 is TGTGCCAGCAGCGTCAGACAGGGAGACTCCTACGAGCAGTACTTC.

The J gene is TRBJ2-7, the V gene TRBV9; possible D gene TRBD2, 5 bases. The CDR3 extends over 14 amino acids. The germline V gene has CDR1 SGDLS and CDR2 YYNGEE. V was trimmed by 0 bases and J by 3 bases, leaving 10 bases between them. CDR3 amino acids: CASSVGRLGYEQYF. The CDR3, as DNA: TGTGCCAGCAGCGTAGGGAGGCTGGGCTACGAGCAGTACTTC.

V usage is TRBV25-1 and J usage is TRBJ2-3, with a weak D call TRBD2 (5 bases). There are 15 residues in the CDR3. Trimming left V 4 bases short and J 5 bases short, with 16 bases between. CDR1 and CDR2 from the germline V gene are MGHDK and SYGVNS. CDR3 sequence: CASSASLRALDTQYF. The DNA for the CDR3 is TGTGCCAGCAGTGCTAGCTTGAGGGCCCTAGATACGCAGTATTTT.

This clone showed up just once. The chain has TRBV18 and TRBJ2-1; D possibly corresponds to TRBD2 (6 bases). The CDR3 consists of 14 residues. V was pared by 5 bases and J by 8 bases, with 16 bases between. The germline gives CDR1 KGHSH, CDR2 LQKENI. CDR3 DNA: TGTGCCAGCTCAGCACTAGCCGCTTGGGATGAGCAGTTCTTC. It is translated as CASSALAAWDEQFF.